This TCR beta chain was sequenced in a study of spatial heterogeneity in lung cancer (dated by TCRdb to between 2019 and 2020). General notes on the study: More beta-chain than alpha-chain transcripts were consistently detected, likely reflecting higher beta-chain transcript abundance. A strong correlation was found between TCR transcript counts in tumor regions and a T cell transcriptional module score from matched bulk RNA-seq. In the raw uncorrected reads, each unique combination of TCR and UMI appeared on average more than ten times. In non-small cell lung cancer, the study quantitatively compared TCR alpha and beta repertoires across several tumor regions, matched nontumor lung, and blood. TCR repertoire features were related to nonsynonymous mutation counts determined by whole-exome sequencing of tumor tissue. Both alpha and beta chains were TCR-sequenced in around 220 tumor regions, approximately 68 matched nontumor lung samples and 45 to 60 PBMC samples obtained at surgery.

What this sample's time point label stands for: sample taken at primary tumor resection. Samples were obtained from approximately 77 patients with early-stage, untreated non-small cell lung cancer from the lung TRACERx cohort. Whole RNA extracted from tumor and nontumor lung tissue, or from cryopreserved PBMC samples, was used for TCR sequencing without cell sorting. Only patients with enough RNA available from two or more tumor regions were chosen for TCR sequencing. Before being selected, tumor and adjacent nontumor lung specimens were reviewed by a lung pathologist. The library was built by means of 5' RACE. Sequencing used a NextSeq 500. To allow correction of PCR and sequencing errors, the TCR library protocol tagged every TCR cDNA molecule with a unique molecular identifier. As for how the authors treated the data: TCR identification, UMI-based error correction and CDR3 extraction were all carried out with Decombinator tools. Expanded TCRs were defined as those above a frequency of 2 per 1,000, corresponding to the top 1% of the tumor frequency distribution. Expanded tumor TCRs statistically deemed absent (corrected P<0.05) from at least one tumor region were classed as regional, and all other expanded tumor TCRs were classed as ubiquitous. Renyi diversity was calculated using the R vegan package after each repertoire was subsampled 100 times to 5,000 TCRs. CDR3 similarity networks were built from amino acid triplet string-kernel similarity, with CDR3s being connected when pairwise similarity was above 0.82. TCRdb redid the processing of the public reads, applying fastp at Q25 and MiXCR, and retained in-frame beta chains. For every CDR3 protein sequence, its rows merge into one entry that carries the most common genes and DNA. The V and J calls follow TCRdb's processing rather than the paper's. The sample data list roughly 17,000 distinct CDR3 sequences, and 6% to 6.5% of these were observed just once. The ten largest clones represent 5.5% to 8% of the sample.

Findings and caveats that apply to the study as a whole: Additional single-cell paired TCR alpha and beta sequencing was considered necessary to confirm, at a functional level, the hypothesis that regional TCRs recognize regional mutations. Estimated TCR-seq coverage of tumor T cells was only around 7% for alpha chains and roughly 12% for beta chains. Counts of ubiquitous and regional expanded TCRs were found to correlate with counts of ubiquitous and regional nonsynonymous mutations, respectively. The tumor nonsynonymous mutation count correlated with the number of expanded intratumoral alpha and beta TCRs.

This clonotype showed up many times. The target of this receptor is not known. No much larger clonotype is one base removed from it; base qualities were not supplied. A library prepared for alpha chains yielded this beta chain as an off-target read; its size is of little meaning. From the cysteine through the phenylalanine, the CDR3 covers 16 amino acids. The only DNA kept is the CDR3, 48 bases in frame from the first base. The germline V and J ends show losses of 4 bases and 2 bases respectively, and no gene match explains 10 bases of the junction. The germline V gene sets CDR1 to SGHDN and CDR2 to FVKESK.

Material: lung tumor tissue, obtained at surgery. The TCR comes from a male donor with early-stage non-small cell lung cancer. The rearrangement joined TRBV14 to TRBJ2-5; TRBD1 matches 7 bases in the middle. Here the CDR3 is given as CASSRATGDRQETQYF. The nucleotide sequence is TGTGCCAGCAGCCGCGCAACCGGGGACAGACAAGAGACCCAGTACTTC.